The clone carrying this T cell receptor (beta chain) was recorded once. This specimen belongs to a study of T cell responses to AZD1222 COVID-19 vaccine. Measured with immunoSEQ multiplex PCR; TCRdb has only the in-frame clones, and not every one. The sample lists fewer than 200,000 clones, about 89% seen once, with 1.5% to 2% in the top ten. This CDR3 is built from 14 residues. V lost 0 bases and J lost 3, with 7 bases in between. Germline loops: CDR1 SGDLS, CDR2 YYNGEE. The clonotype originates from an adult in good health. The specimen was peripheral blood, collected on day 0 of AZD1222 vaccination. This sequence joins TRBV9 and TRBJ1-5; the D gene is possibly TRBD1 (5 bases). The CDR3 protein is CASSVGGANQPQHF. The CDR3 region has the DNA TGTGCCAGCAGCGTAGGAGGGGCCAATCAGCCCCAGCATTTT.